The 31 T cell receptor beta chains listed next were all sequenced from one sample in a study of long-term antiretroviral therapy in people with HIV. Run at survey level, the immunoSEQ assay was version v3.0. Produced via immunoSEQ multiplex PCR; TCRdb's table is partial and in-frame only. Of 32,000 or so clones listed, around 90% are singletons. This sample comprised unsorted PBMCs, obtained 3.2 years before starting antiretroviral therapy. These receptor sequences come from a man over 45 with HIV.

Turning to this clone: At one end, the junction sequence differs from germline, possibly due to a read error. This sequence joins TRBV13 and TRBJ2-7; 7 positions match TRBD1. CDR3 length: 14 residues. CDR1 and CDR2 (germline): PRHDT, FYEKMQ (reference sequence). The CDR3: CTSSHTGVDYEQYF. Here the CDR3 DNA reads TGTACCAGCAGCCATACAGGGGTCGACTACGAGCAGTACTTC. The full variable domain, its missing parts supplied by reference TRBV13 and TRBJ2-7, is AAGVIQSPRHLIKEKRETATLKCYPIPRHDTVYWYQQGPGQDPQFLISFYEKMQSDKGSIPDRFSAQQFSDYHSELNMSSLELGDSALYFCTSSHTGVDYEQYFGPGTRLTVT.

V is TRBV5-4 and J is TRBJ2-5; 9 bases map to TRBD2. CDR1 and CDR2 from the germline V gene are SGHNT and YYREEE (reference sequence). The length of the CDR3 is 18 residues. The trim removed 2 bases at V and 1 base at J, leaving 12 bases unmatched. CDR3 sequence reads: CASSFALAGPTFQETQYF. The CDR3, as DNA: TGTGCCAGCAGCTTTGCACTAGCGGGCCCTACCTTCCAAGAGACCCAGTACTTC.

The rearrangement joins TRBV7-9 to TRBJ1-4; 12 bases are a match to TRBD1. The V segment lost 6 bases and the J segment 5 bases; nucleotides outside the gene matches: 10. Germline V gives CDR1 SEHNR, CDR2 FQNEAQ (reference sequence). The CDR3 loop spans 17 amino acids. The CDR3 sequence is CASRSGQGAYPNEKLFF. The CDR3 DNA follows: TGTGCCAGCAGATCGGGACAGGGGGCGTATCCAAATGAAAAACTGTTTTTT.

This chain connects TRBV10-1 to TRBJ2-7, with unresolved D. The germline V gene encodes CDR1 WNHNN and CDR2 SYGVQD (reference sequence). V lost 9 bases and J lost 7, with 10 bases in between. The CDR3 length is 10 residues. CDR3 DNA: TGCGCCAGTAATAATGGGGAGCAGTACTTC. Translation gives CASNNGEQYF.

CDR3 sequence reads: CASSLALSGAFSYEQYF. CDR3 nucleotides: TGCGCCAGCAGCTTGGCCCTCAGCGGGGCCTTCTCCTACGAGCAGTACTTC. The chain has TRBV5-1 and TRBJ2-7; 7 bases match TRBD2. Trimming cost V 0 bases and J 0 bases; bases outside gene matches: 9. Germline V gene data show CDR1 as SGHRS and CDR2 as YFSETQ. CDR3 length: 17 amino acids. Combining the CDR3 with reference TRBV5-1 and TRBJ2-7 gives the whole variable domain KAGVTQTPRYLIKTRGQQVTLSCSPISGHRSVSWYQQTPGQGLQFLFEYFSETQRNKGNFPGRFSGRQFSNSRSEMNVSTLELGDSALYLCASSLALSGAFSYEQYFGPGTRLTVT.

The V call is TRBV5-1, the J call TRBJ2-3; TRBD2 agrees at 7 bases. With 1 base clipped from V and 0 bases from J, the junction kept 8 bases outside the gene matches. The CDR3 totals 17 residues. Per the germline V gene, CDR1 is SGHRS and CDR2 is YFSETQ. The CDR3 nucleotides read TGCGCCAGCAGCTTGCACCAGCTTAGCGGGAGCACAGATACGCAGTATTTT. It is translated as CASSLHQLSGSTDTQYF.

V is TRBV6-1 and J is TRBJ2-2; D not certain. V lost 1 base and J 8 bases, leaving 14 bases between the germline ends. Germline V lookup: CDR1 MNHNS, CDR2 SASEGT. The CDR3 consists of 15 residues. The CDR3 coding sequence is TGTGCCAGCAGTGAAGGCCCGGGCGCCAGGGGGGAGCTGTTTTTT. Encoded protein: CASSEGPGARGELFF.

The chain combines TRBV25-1 with TRBJ2-3, with 12 bases that match TRBD2. This CDR3 is built from 14 residues. CDR1 is MGHDK and CDR2 is SYGVNS in the germline V gene. J gave up 6 bases and V 2 bases, and 0 bases lay outside the gene matches. The CDR3 nucleotides read TGTGCCAGCAGTGAAGGGACTAGCGGGGATACGCAGTATTTT. It yields the protein CASSEGTSGDTQYF.

The rearrangement joins TRBV5-1 to TRBJ1-3; D is possibly TRBD1 (5 bases). Trimming pared 4 bases from V and 9 bases from J, leaving 17 bases between. Germline CDR1 is SGHRS and CDR2 is YFSETQ. The CDR3 runs 14 residues. This CDR3 reads CASSPRAFGGTIYF. The CDR3 DNA reads as TGCGCCAGCAGCCCTAGGGCCTTTGGGGGCACCATATATTTT.

V is TRBV28 and J is TRBJ2-4, with D possibly being TRBD1 (5 bases). CDR3 length equals 18 residues. Germline CDR1 MDHEN, CDR2 SYDVKM. V was cut by 2 bases and J by 3 bases, with 20 bases left in between. Here the CDR3 DNA reads TGTGCCAGCAGTTTACCCCTCGGAAGGGGTAGTTTCAAAAACATTCAGTACTTC. The encoded protein is CASSLPLGRGSFKNIQYF. The full variable domain, completed using reference TRBV28 and TRBJ2-4, is DVKVTQSSRYLVKRTGEKVFLECVQDMDHENMFWYRQDPGLGLRLIYFSYDVKMKEKGDIPEGYSVSREKKERFSLILESASTNQTSMYLCASSLPLGRGSFKNIQYFGAGTRLSVL.

V gene TRBV7-7 combines with J gene TRBJ2-5, with D maybe TRBD2 (5 bases). Trimming took 5 bases from V and 4 from J, leaving 11 bases between them. Germline CDR1 SSHAT, CDR2 FNYEAQ (reference sequence). This CDR3 is 13 amino acids long. The CDR3 reads CASSRRAGETQYF. CDR3 DNA: TGTGCCAGCAGCCGACGGGCGGGAGAGACCCAGTACTTC.

V is TRBV9 and J is TRBJ1-5; D gene uncertain. V lost 0 bases to trimming and J lost 5 bases, with 6 bases between them. This CDR3 has 13 amino acids. Looked up from germline, CDR1 is SGDLS and CDR2 is YYNGEE. The chain's CDR3 is CASSVGEYQPQHF. For the CDR3, the DNA is TGTGCCAGCAGCGTAGGGGAATATCAGCCCCAGCATTTT.

CDR3 nucleotide sequence: TGTGCCAGCAGCCCGCGGGGCAGGGAGGCCCTGGGCAATCAGCCCCAGCATTTT. It codes for CASSPRGREALGNQPQHF. J is TRBJ1-5 and V is TRBV7-9; D is possibly TRBD1 (5 bases). This CDR3 contains 18 residues. Trimming cost V 5 bases and J 2 bases, with 22 bases left between them. Germline V gives CDR1 SEHNR, CDR2 FQNEAQ (reference sequence). Full variable domain (remainder filled in from reference TRBV7-9 and TRBJ1-5): DTGVSQNPRHKITKRGQNVTFRCDPISEHNRLYWYRQTLGQGPEFLTYFQNEAQLEKSRLLSDRFSAERPKGSFSTLEIQRTEQGDSAMYLCASSPRGREALGNQPQHFGDGTRLSIL.

The chain joins TRBV11-2 to TRBJ1-6; D not certain. The germline gives CDR1 SGHAT, CDR2 FQNNGV. CDR3 length equals 14 residues. The ends were cut back, 2 bases at V and 8 bases at J, with 10 bases in the middle. CDR3 sequence: CASSLTGAYSPLHF. As DNA, the CDR3 is TGTGCCAGCAGCTTAACTGGAGCTTATTCACCCCTCCACTTT. The full variable domain, in which reference TRBV11-2 and TRBJ1-6 provide the parts outside the CDR3, is EAGVAQSPRYKIIEKRQSVAFWCNPISGHATLYWYQQILGQGPKLLIQFQNNGVVDDSQLPKDRFSAERLKGVDSTLKIQPAKLEDSAVYLCASSLTGAYSPLHFGNGTRLTVT.

The chain links TRBV6-5 to TRBJ2-7; D might be TRBD1 (6 bases). This CDR3 has 12 amino acids. The V end was cut by 3 bases, the J end by 7 bases, with 10 bases between. Germline lookup yields CDR1 MNHEY and CDR2 SVGAGI. DNA of the CDR3: TGTGCCAGCAGTTATGGGGGCGAGGAGCAGTACTTC. It yields the protein CASSYGGEEQYF.

The chain employs TRBV29-1 and TRBJ2-7; maybe TRBD1 (6 bases). The CDR3 loop spans 13 amino acids. Germline CDR1 and CDR2: SQVTM and ANQGSEA. V shed 7 bases and J shed 2 bases, with 15 bases lying between them. The CDR3 region is CSALTGGPYEQYF. CDR3 bases: TGCAGCGCCCTGACAGGAGGACCCTACGAGCAGTACTTC.

A few counts support this clone. The chain combines TRBV7-6 with TRBJ2-1; TRBD2 aligns across 11 bases. Germline V lookup: CDR1 SGHVS, CDR2 FNYEAQ. The CDR3 totals 16 residues. Trimming took 5 bases from V and 8 from J; bases not matched to a gene: 11. CDR3 loop: CASSPIAGGGVHEQFF. In DNA, the CDR3 is TGTGCCAGCAGCCCTATAGCGGGAGGGGGTGTGCATGAGCAGTTCTTC. Full variable domain (outside the CDR3, taken from reference TRBV7-6 and TRBJ2-1): GAGVSQSPRYKVTKRGQDVALRCDPISGHVSLYWYRQALGQGPEFLTYFNYEAQQDKSGLPNDRFSAERPEGSISTLTIQRTEQRDSAMYRCASSPIAGGGVHEQFFGPGTRLTVL.

This clone was found a few times. The chain joins TRBV7-3 to TRBJ1-6; no clear D gene. The CDR3 is made up of 12 amino acids. The V and J ends lost 1 base and 5 bases respectively, with 0 bases between them. From germline, CDR1 is SGHTA and CDR2 FQGTGA. This chain's CDR3 is CASSLNNSPLHF. The CDR3 DNA is TGTGCCAGCAGCTTAAATAATTCACCCCTCCACTTT.

The rearrangement links TRBV10-3 to TRBJ2-7; TRBD2 matches 9 bases. CDR3 length equals 14 residues. Germline CDR1 ENHRY, CDR2 SYGVKD. V lost 3 bases and J lost 7; bases outside the gene matches: 7. CDR3: CAISDAGGPEEQYF. The CDR3 DNA follows: TGTGCCATCAGTGATGCGGGGGGGCCGGAGGAGCAGTACTTC.

The V call is TRBV10-1, the J call TRBJ1-1; D gene unclear. V dropped 4 bases and J dropped 1 base, with 10 bases sitting between them. CDR3 length: 14 residues. Germline lookup yields CDR1 WNHNN and CDR2 SYGVQD (reference sequence). CDR3 sequence: CASSVHSANTEAFF. CDR3 nucleotide sequence: TGCGCCAGCAGTGTTCATTCGGCGAACACTGAAGCTTTCTTT.

V gene TRBV7-2 combines with J gene TRBJ1-6; D may be TRBD1 (5 bases). The V gene's germline CDR1 is SGHTA and CDR2 FQGNSA. The V end was cut by 4 bases, the J end by 8 bases, with 18 bases between. The CDR3 is 16 amino acids. CDR3 in DNA: TGTGCCAGCAGCTACTATTATGGACCGGGGGATTCACCCCTCCACTTT. Protein sequence: CASSYYYGPGDSPLHF.

The rearrangement uses TRBV7-2 and TRBJ1-5; no firm D call. This CDR3 region has 15 residues. The V end was cut by 1 base, the J end by 4 bases, with 11 bases between. In germline, CDR1 is SGHTA, CDR2 FQGNSA. CDR3 protein: CASSLGARENQPQHF. In DNA, the CDR3 is TGTGCCAGCAGCTTAGGGGCACGGGAAAATCAGCCCCAGCATTTT.

This chain links TRBV21-1 with TRBJ2-4; the table's D call, TRBD1, has no DNA check behind it. TRBV21-1 is assigned pseudogene status. The CDR3 has 19 amino acids. The CDR3 region is CASSKGARFPPLAKNIQYF. DNA for the CDR3: TGTGCCAGCAGCAAAGGGGCACGCTTTCCCCCACTAGCCAAAAACATTCAGTACTTC.

The V and J genes are TRBV19 and TRBJ1-5; no reliable D call. CDR3 size: 14 residues. Per the germline V gene, CDR1 is LNHDA and CDR2 is SQIVND (reference sequence). V was pared by 3 bases and J by 11 bases, with 17 bases between. CDR3 region: CASSMSQSVRSQHF. The CDR3 DNA follows: TGTGCCAGTAGTATGAGCCAGTCGGTCCGTTCCCAGCATTTT.

This chain connects TRBV4-3 to TRBJ2-1; 12 bases agree with TRBD2. Germline loops: CDR1 LGHNA, CDR2 YSLEER. This CDR3 is built from 17 residues. V lost 1 base and J lost 4; bases outside the gene matches: 5. In nucleotides, the CDR3 is TGCGCCAGCAGCCAAGGATGGCTAGCGGGGGGGTACAATGAGCAGTTCTTC. Translating gives CASSQGWLAGGYNEQFF.

This sequence joins TRBV4-3 and TRBJ1-6; D remains unclear. Trimming pared 4 bases from V and 4 bases from J, leaving 11 bases between. CDR1 LGHNA and CDR2 YSLEER come from the germline V gene. The length of the CDR3 is 15 residues. CDR3 coding DNA: TGCGCCAGCAGCCTTCATGGAGGGTATAATTCACCCCTCCACTTT. Its protein product is CASSLHGGYNSPLHF.

The rearrangement joins TRBV10-2 to TRBJ2-7; TRBD1 matches 9 bases. V dropped 10 bases and J dropped 1; count of bases not matched to a gene: 8. This CDR3 is built from 14 residues. Germline values: CDR1 WSHSY, CDR2 SAAADI. CDR3 sequence: CATLHGTGSYEQYF. The CDR3 DNA is TGCGCCACCCTACACGGGACAGGGTCCTACGAGCAGTACTTC.

The genes are TRBV5-1 and TRBJ1-1, with 11 bases aligning to TRBD1. V shed 0 bases, J shed 5 bases, and the junction held 6 bases outside the gene matches. CDR1 and CDR2 from the germline V gene are SGHRS and YFSETQ. This CDR3 comprises 16 residues. The CDR3 region is CASSLGGTGGLTEAFF. In DNA form, the CDR3 reads TGCGCCAGCAGCTTGGGGGGGACAGGGGGTTTGACTGAAGCTTTCTTT.

The chain recombines TRBV5-1 with TRBJ2-7; a weak D match, TRBD1 (6 bases). Germline-derived CDR1 and CDR2 are SGHRS and YFSETQ. V lost 3 bases, J lost 2 bases, and 12 bases lay in between. The CDR3 runs to 14 residues. The CDR3 DNA is TGCGCCAGCAGCTCCACAGGGCAGACCTACGAGCAGTACTTC. It codes for CASSSTGQTYEQYF.

The gene calls are TRBV5-1 and TRBJ2-3; TRBD2 matches at 9 bases. Germline values: CDR1 SGHRS, CDR2 YFSETQ. This CDR3 has 14 residues. V lost 0 bases to trimming and J lost 11 bases; unmatched junction nucleotides: 7. CDR3 protein: CASSLEGAGGEQYF. The CDR3 nucleotides read TGCGCCAGCAGCTTGGAGGGAGCGGGGGGCGAGCAGTATTTT.

This chain joins TRBV14 and TRBJ1-1; 9 nucleotides match TRBD1. The CDR3 is made up of 16 amino acids. Germline assignment: CDR1 SGHDN and CDR2 FVKESK. After removal of 4 bases from V and 4 bases from J, the junction contained 10 bases not matched to a gene. In DNA form, the CDR3 reads TGTGCCAGCAGCCCCCCACCACAGGGGGCGGGCACTGAAGCTTTCTTT. Translation gives CASSPPPQGAGTEAFF.